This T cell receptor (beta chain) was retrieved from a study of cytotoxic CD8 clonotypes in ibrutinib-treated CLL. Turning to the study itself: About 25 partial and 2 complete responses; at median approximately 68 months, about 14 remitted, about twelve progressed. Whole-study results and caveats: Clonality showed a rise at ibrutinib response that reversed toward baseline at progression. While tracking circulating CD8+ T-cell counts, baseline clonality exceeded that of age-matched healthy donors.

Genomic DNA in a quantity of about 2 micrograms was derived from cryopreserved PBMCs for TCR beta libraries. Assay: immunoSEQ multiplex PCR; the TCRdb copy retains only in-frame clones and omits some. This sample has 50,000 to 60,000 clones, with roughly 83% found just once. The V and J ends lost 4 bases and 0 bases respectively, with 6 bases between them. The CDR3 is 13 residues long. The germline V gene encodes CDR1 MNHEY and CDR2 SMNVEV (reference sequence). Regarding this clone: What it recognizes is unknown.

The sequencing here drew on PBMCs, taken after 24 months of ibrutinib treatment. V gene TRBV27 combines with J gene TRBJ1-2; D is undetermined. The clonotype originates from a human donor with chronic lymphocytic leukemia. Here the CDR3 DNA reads TGTGCCAGCAGTTCTTTACCTAACTATGGCTACACCTTC. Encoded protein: CASSSLPNYGYTF.